The 11 T cell receptor beta chains reported below all come from one sample, sequenced in a study of cytomegalovirus exposure and HLA in healthy donors. The protocol was immunoSEQ multiplex PCR, while the TCRdb copy is restricted to in-frame clones and leaves out a portion. In the table there are approximately 170,000 clones, less than 90% of which are singletons. Sequenced: PBMCs. The receptors here all came from a man aged 25 to 40 in good health and CMV-seropositive.

The chain joins TRBV27 to TRBJ2-1, with 12 bases aligning to TRBD2. The CDR3 extends over 19 amino acids. From germline, CDR1 is MNHEY and CDR2 SMNVEV (reference sequence). Germline trimming cut 3 bases from V and 0 bases from J; bases unmatched to any gene: 9. In DNA, the CDR3 is TGTGCCAGCAGTTTCGCCGGACTAGCGGGGTTTCCCTCCTACAATGAGCAGTTCTTC. Translated, it gives CASSFAGLAGFPSYNEQFF.

The CDR3 nucleotides are TGCGCCAGCAGTCGCTGGCGGACAGGGGGCGCCGAGCAGCCCCAGCATTTT. Residues: CASSRWRTGGAEQPQHF. The V call is TRBV23-1, the J call TRBJ1-5; 11 positions agree with TRBD1. TRBV23-1 is reported as an ORF; its role is uncertain. V lost 4 bases, J lost 7 bases, and 12 bases stayed unmatched. The CDR3 covers 17 residues.

The CDR3 nucleotides read TGCGCCAGCAGTCAACCCAAAGGACAGGGAAGTACCGGGGAGCTGTTTTTT. It codes for CASSQPKGQGSTGELFF. The chain combines TRBV23-1 with TRBJ2-2; 8 nucleotides line up with TRBD1. TRBV23-1 carries the ORF label, with uncertain function. Germline trimming cut 2 bases from V and 5 bases from J; bases unmatched to any gene: 10. This CDR3 contains 17 residues.

The chain combines TRBV7-3 with TRBJ2-3, with D tentatively TRBD2 (6 bases). Germline V lookup: CDR1 SGHTA, CDR2 FQGTGA. Trimming removed 2 bases at V and 0 bases at J, with 15 bases between. CDR3 length: 17 residues. CDR3 in amino acids: CASSLGLAGPSTDTQYF. DNA for the CDR3: TGTGCCAGCAGCTTAGGCTTGGCGGGACCTAGCACAGATACGCAGTATTTT.

This sequence joins TRBV4-3 and TRBJ1-3, with TRBD1 matching over 9 bases. The CDR3 sequence is 17 residues long. J lost 1 base, V lost 5 bases, and 9 bases had no gene match. Germline loops: CDR1 LGHNA, CDR2 YSLEER. The CDR3, as DNA: TGCGCCAGCAGCGTTGCCGGGACAGGGTTTTCTGGAAACACCATATATTTT. Translation gives CASSVAGTGFSGNTIYF.

This clone was picked up one time. The chain uses TRBV6-5 and TRBJ1-1; TRBD1 agrees at 8 bases. The trim removed 4 bases at V and 4 bases at J, leaving 8 bases unmatched. Germline V gives CDR1 MNHEY, CDR2 SVGAGI. The CDR3 has 15 amino acids. CDR3 DNA sequence: TGTGCCAGCAGTTGGACTCAGGGGGCGAGCACTGAAGCTTTCTTT. Translated: CASSWTQGASTEAFF.

This sequence joins TRBV15 and TRBJ2-5; tentative D call: TRBD2 (5 bases). This CDR3 contains 13 residues. Germline V CDR1 and CDR2: LNHNV, YYDKDF (reference sequence). V dropped 4 bases and J dropped 7 bases, with 13 bases sitting between them. The CDR3 loop is CATSIGNYGTQYF. CDR3 coding DNA: TGTGCCACCAGCATCGGGAATTACGGGACCCAGTACTTC.

In DNA form, the CDR3 reads TGTGCCAGTACCGCCTTGGCTAGCGGGCAAGAGACCCAGTACTTC. Translating it yields CASTALASGQETQYF. The V gene is TRBV19, the J gene TRBJ2-5, with 8 bases matching TRBD2. Germline assignment: CDR1 LNHDA and CDR2 SQIVND (reference sequence). J gave up 2 bases and V 7 bases, and 9 bases lay outside the gene matches. CDR3 length: 15 amino acids. The full variable domain, its missing parts supplied by reference TRBV19 and TRBJ2-5, is DGGITQSPKYLFRKEGQNVTLSCEQNLNHDAMYWYRQDPGQGLRLIYYSQIVNDFQKGDIAEGYSVSREKKESFPLTVTSAQKNPTAFYLCASTALASGQETQYFGPGTRLLVL.

The CDR3 nucleotides are TGTGCCAGCTCACCCCGGGTCAATGAGCAGTTCTTC. Residues: CASSPRVNEQFF. The gene calls are TRBV18 and TRBJ2-1; D not certain. CDR1 is KGHSH and CDR2 is LQKENI in the germline V gene. The CDR3 length is 12 residues. Trimming removed 3 bases at V and 6 bases at J, with 6 bases between.

V and J are TRBV6-5 and TRBJ2-2; D may be TRBD1 (6 bases). The CDR3 is 16 amino acids. Germline V gene lookup returns CDR1 MNHEY and CDR2 SVGAGI. Trimming cost V 4 bases and J 1 base, with 13 bases left between them. The CDR3 nucleotides are TGTGCCAGCAGTTCCGTCCAGACAGGGAACACCGGGGAGCTGTTTTTT. This translates into CASSSVQTGNTGELFF.

The chain combines TRBV2 with TRBJ2-2; the match to TRBD1 covers 10 bases. The CDR3 is made up of 15 amino acids. With 10 bases clipped from V and 5 bases from J, the junction kept 10 bases outside the gene matches. Germline V gene data show CDR1 as SNHLY and CDR2 as FYNNEI. The CDR3 is CATLPGTGVTGELFF. Here the CDR3 DNA reads TGTGCCACCCTACCCGGGACAGGGGTGACCGGGGAGCTGTTTTTT.